Here is one TCR beta chain with its context. In the authors' workflow: By means of reference gene primer amplification, nucleated cell counts were estimated. Generated by immunoSEQ multiplex PCR, the TCRdb table keeps only in-frame clones and is missing some. For V, J and clone size, that table is used; D and trimming come from the DNA. The sample contains 150,000 or so clones, over 90% of which appear only once. The V and J ends lost 3 bases and 5 bases respectively, with 12 bases between them. The CDR3 loop spans 15 amino acids. Germline V gene lookup returns CDR1 SGDLS and CDR2 YYNGEE. This sample was taken from a study of blood T cell repertoires in COVID-19.

The sample comprised peripheral blood. This chain uses TRBV9 with TRBJ1-6, with TRBD1 as a possible D gene (6 bases). The source is a woman aged 60 to 75 with COVID-19, enrolled during active disease. The CDR3 protein is CASSGGQSDNSPLHF. The CDR3 coding sequence is TGTGCCAGCAGCGGCGGACAGTCCGATAATTCACCCCTCCACTTT.